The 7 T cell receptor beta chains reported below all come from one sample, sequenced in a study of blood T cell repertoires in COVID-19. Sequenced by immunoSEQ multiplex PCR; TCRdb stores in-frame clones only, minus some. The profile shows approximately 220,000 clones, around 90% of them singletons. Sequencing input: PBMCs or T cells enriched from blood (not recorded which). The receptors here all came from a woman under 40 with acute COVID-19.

CDR3 bases: TGCGCCAGCATCCGACCCGAGGGGGCCGAGCAGTACTTC. Translated, it gives CASIRPEGAEQYF. This chain joins TRBV10-2 and TRBJ2-7; 7 bases are shared with TRBD1. Trimming cost V 7 bases and J 6 bases; bases outside gene matches: 9. The CDR3 sequence is 13 residues long. CDR1 WSHSY and CDR2 SAAADI come from the germline V gene.

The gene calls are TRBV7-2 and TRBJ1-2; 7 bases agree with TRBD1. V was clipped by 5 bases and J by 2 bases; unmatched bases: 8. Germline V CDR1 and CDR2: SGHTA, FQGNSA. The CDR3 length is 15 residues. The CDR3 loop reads CASSPGGTENYGYTF. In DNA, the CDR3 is TGTGCCAGCAGCCCTGGGGGGACAGAGAACTATGGCTACACCTTC.

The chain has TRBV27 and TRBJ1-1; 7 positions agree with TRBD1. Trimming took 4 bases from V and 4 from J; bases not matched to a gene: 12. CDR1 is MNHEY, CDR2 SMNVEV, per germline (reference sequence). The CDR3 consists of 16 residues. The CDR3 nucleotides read TGTGCCAGCAGTTCCCACCAACAGGGGTTGGGCACTGAAGCTTTCTTT. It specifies CASSSHQQGLGTEAFF.

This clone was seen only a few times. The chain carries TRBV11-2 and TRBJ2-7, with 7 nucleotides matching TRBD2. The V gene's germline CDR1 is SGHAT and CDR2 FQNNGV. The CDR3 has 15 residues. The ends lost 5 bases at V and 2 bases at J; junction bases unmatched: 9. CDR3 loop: CASSPPASGTYEQYF. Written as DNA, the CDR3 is TGTGCCAGCAGCCCGCCCGCTAGCGGAACCTACGAGCAGTACTTC.

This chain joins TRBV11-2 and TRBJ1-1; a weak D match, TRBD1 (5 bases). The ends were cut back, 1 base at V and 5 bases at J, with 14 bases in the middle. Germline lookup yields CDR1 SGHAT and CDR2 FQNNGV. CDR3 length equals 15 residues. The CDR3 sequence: CASSLVSQGGTEAFF. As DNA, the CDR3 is TGTGCCAGCAGCTTAGTAAGTCAGGGAGGGACTGAAGCTTTCTTT. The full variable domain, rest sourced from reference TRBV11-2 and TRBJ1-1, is EAGVAQSPRYKIIEKRQSVAFWCNPISGHATLYWYQQILGQGPKLLIQFQNNGVVDDSQLPKDRFSAERLKGVDSTLKIQPAKLEDSAVYLCASSLVSQGGTEAFFGQGTRLTVV.

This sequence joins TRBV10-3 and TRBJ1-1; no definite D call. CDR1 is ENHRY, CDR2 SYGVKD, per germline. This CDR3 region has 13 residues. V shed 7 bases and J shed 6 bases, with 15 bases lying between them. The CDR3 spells CAITKQRFAEAFF. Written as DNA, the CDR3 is TGTGCCATCACAAAACAGCGGTTCGCTGAAGCTTTCTTT.

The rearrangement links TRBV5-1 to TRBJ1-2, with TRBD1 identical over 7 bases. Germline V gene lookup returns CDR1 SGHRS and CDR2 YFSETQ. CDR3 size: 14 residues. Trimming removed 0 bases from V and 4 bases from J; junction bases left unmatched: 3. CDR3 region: CASSLATGAYGYTF. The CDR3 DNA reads TGCGCCAGCAGCTTGGCAACAGGGGCCTATGGCTACACCTTC.